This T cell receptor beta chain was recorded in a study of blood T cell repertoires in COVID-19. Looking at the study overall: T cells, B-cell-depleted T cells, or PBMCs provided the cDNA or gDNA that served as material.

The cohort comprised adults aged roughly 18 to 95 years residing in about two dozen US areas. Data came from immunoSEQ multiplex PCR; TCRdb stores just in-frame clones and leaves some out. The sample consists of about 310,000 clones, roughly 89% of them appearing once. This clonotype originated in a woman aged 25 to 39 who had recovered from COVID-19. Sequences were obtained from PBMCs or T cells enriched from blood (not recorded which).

Here the CDR3 DNA reads TGCGCCAGCAGCTTCGGGACAGGGGGCGGAAATGAGCAGTTCTTC. It codes for CASSFGTGGGNEQFF. The chain combines TRBV5-1 with TRBJ2-1; TRBD1 matches at 12 bases. The V gene's germline CDR1 is SGHRS and CDR2 YFSETQ. V shed 2 bases and J 7 bases; nucleotides not matched to a gene: 4. This CDR3 is 15 amino acids long.